One TCR beta chain is described in this entry. Using immunoSEQ multiplex PCR, the repertoire was profiled, and TCRdb retains in-frame clones only, with some absent. The sample shows over 100,000 clones, under 95% of them seen only once. The sample originates from a study of siplizumab effects on memory and regulatory T cells. With V trimmed by 8 bases and J by 8 bases, 8 bases remained unmatched. There are 13 residues in the CDR3. Germline V CDR1 and CDR2: LNHDA, SQIVND (reference sequence). This receptor was taken from a human donor in good health. The V call is TRBV19, the J call TRBJ2-4, with 8 positions matching TRBD1. Sequencing was carried out using Tregs sorted from blood. CDR3 sequence (DNA): TGTGCCAGTCTTCGACAGGGGAGCTACATTCAGTACTTC. Translated: CASLRQGSYIQYF.